This passage covers 8 T cell receptor beta chains from one sample sequenced in a study of long-term antiretroviral therapy in people with HIV. Researchers ran immunoSEQ v3.0 at survey level. The data were produced by immunoSEQ multiplex PCR, yet TCRdb's version contains in-frame clones alone and is incomplete. Of some 14,000 clones in the sample, 77% were seen once. The starting material was unsorted PBMCs, obtained 1.3 years before starting antiretroviral therapy. The receptors were sampled from a man aged 35-49 years with HIV.

The chain links TRBV2 to TRBJ1-6; D not resolved. The germline gives CDR1 SNHLY, CDR2 FYNNEI. Trimming cost V 4 bases and J 10 bases, with 14 bases left between them. The CDR3 runs 14 residues. Here the CDR3 reads CASSAGFTGSPLHF. The CDR3 DNA sequence: TGTGCCAGCAGTGCTGGCTTTACCGGGTCACCCCTCCACTTT.

The sample holds a few counts of this clone. This rearrangement joins TRBV16 to TRBJ2-7; no clear D. The CDR3 length is 12 residues. V lost 2 bases and J 3 bases, leaving 5 bases between the germline ends. CDR1 and CDR2 from the germline V gene are KGHSY and FQNENV. This CDR3 is CASSQGYYEQYF. In DNA form, the CDR3 reads TGTGCCAGCAGCCAAGGGTACTACGAGCAGTACTTC. Using reference TRBV16 and TRBJ2-7 for the parts outside the CDR3, the full variable domain is GEEVAQTPKHLVRGEGQKAKLYCAPIKGHSYVFWYQQVLKNEFKFLISFQNENVFDETGMPKERFSAKCLPNSPCSLEIQATKLEDSAVYFCASSQGYYEQYFGPGTRLTVT.

This rearrangement joins TRBV6-6 to TRBJ1-1; TRBD1 might be the D (6 bases). This CDR3 is built from 15 residues. Germline CDR1 reads MNHNY; CDR2 reads SVGAGI (reference sequence). The V end lost 5 bases, the J end lost 1 base, and 14 bases lay between the germline ends. As DNA, the CDR3 is TGTGCCAGCAGTCGACCGGGACAACAGAACACTGAAGCTTTCTTT. Translating gives CASSRPGQQNTEAFF.

The chain employs TRBV5-1 and TRBJ2-2; 8 bases map to TRBD2. The V gene end was trimmed by 5 bases and the J gene end by 0 bases; junction bases not matched to a gene: 9. Germline V lookup: CDR1 SGHRS, CDR2 YFSETQ. This CDR3 spans 17 amino acids. The CDR3 coding sequence is TGCGCCAGCAGGGCCCCGGCGGGGGGCACGAACACCGGGGAGCTGTTTTTT. Translating gives CASRAPAGGTNTGELFF.

The J gene is TRBJ2-5, the V gene TRBV7-9; 8 nucleotides align to TRBD1. This CDR3 has 15 residues. J gave up 5 bases and V 2 bases, and 7 bases lay outside the gene matches. Germline CDR1 is SEHNR and CDR2 is FQNEAQ (reference sequence). CDR3 loop: CASSLRQGQVETQYF. The CDR3 DNA is TGTGCCAGCAGCTTACGGCAGGGACAGGTGGAGACCCAGTACTTC.

The chain has TRBV2 and TRBJ1-4; TRBD1 matches 8 bases. V was pared by 6 bases and J by 0 bases, with 3 bases of the junction left unmatched. The germline V gene has CDR1 SNHLY and CDR2 FYNNEI. The CDR3 is 15 amino acids. The chain's CDR3 is CASSQQGATNEKLFF. The CDR3 DNA sequence: TGTGCCAGCAGCCAACAGGGGGCAACTAATGAAAAACTGTTTTTT.

This chain joins TRBV11-2 and TRBJ2-1; 7 bases line up with TRBD2. Germline lookup yields CDR1 SGHAT and CDR2 FQNNGV. The CDR3 runs to 15 residues. V trimming: 2 bases; J trimming: 8 bases; junction bases outside the gene matches: 9. The CDR3 reads CASSLNSGRGDEQFF. The CDR3 region has the DNA TGTGCCAGCAGCTTAAATTCGGGCCGGGGGGATGAGCAGTTCTTC.

The chain combines TRBV5-4 with TRBJ1-1; D remains unclear. The length of the CDR3 is 15 residues. V lost 0 bases, J lost 7 bases, and 16 bases lay in between. Germline CDR1 is SGHNT and CDR2 is YYREEE (reference sequence). CDR3: CASSLGQLGSGEAFF. The DNA of the CDR3 is TGTGCCAGCAGCTTGGGGCAGTTAGGGTCCGGTGAAGCTTTCTTT.